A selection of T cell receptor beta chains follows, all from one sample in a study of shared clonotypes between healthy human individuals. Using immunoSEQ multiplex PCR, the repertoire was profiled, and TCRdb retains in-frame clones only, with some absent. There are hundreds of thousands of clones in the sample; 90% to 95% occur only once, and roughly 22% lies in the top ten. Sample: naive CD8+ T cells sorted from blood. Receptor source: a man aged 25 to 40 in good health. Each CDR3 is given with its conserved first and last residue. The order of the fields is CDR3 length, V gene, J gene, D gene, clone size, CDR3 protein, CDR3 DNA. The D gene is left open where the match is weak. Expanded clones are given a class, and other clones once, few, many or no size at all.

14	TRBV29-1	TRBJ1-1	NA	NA	CSVGLQGVGTEAFF	TGCAGCGTCGGCCTACAGGGCGTTGGGACTGAAGCTTTCTTT
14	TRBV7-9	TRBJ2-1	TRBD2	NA	CASSLSLADNEQFF	TGTGCCAGCAGCTTATCACTAGCGGACAATGAGCAGTTCTTC
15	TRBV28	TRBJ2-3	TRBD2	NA	CASSLDLADTDTQYF	TGTGCCAGCAGTCTCGACCTAGCGGACACAGATACGCAGTATTTT
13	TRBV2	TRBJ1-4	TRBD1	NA	CATSGTGEEKLFF	TGTGCCACCTCCGGGACAGGGGAAGAAAAACTGTTTTTT
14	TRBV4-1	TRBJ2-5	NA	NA	CASSQVSPQETQYF	TGCGCCAGCAGCCAAGTTAGTCCGCAAGAGACCCAGTACTTC
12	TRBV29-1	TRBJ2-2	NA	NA	CSGYGETGELFF	TGCAGCGGATATGGTGAGACCGGGGAGCTGTTTTTT
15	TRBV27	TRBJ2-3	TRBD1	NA	CASSPGTGRPDTQYF	TGTGCCAGCAGCCCCGGGACAGGGAGGCCAGATACGCAGTATTTT
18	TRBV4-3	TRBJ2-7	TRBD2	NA	CASSQVAWGEGPTYEQYF	TGCGCCAGCAGCCAAGTGGCCTGGGGGGAGGGGCCCACCTACGAGCAGTACTTC
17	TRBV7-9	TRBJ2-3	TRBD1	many	CASSYWDRETGTDTQYF	TGTGCCAGCAGCTACTGGGACAGGGAAACCGGCACAGATACGCAGTATTTT
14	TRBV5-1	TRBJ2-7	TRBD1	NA	CASSSGQGAYEQYF	TGCGCCAGCAGCTCGGGACAGGGTGCCTACGAGCAGTACTTC
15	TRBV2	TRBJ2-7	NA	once	CASSDFGQSSYEQYF	TGTGCCAGCAGTGACTTTGGTCAGAGCTCCTACGAGCAGTACTTC